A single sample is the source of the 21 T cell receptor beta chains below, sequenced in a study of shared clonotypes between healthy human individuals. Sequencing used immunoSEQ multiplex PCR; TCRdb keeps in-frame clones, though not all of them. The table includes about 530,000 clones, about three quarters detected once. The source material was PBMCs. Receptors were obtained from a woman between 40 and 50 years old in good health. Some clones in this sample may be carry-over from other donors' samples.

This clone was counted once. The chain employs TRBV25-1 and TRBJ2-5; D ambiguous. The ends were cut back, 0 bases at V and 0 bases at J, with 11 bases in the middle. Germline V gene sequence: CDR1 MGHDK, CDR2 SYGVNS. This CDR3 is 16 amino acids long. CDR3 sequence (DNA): TGTGCCAGCAGTGAATATACCAGTTGGTACCAAGAGACCCAGTACTTC. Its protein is CASSEYTSWYQETQYF. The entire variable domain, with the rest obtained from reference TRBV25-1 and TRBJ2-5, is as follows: EADIYQTPRYLVIGTGKKITLECSQTMGHDKMYWYQQDPGMELHLIHYSYGVNSTEKGDLSSESTVSRIRTEHFPLTLESARPSHTSQYLCASSEYTSWYQETQYFGPGTRLLVL.

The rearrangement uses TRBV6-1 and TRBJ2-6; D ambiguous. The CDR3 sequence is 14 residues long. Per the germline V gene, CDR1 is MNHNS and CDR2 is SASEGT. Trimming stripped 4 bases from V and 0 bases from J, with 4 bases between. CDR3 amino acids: CASSAHSGANVLTF. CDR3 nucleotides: TGTGCCAGCAGTGCCCACTCTGGGGCCAACGTCCTGACTTTC.

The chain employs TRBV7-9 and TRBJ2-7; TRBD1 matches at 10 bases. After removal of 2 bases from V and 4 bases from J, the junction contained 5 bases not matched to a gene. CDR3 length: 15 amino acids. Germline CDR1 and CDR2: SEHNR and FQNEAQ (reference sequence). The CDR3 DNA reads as TGTGCCAGCAGCTTAACCGGGACAGGGGAGTACGAGCAGTACTTC. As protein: CASSLTGTGEYEQYF.

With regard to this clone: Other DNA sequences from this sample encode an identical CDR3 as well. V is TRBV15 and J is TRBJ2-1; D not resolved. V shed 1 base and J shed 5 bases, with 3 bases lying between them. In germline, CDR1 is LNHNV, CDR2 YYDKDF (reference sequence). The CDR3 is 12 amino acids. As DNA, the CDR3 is TGTGCCACCAGCAGAGTTAACAATGAGCAGTTCTTC. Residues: CATSRVNNEQFF. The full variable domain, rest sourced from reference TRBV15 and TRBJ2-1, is DAMVIQNPRYQVTQFGKPVTLSCSQTLNHNVMYWYQQKSSQAPKLLFHYYDKDFNNEADTPDNFQSRRPNTSFCFLDIRSPGLGDTAMYLCATSRVNNEQFFGPGTRLTVL.

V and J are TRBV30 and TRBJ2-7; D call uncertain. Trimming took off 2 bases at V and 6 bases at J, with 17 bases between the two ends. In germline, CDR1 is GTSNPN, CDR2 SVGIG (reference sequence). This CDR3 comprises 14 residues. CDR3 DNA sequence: TGTGCCTGGAGTCGGCCGGGTATCCGGAGCGAGCAGTACTTC. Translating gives CAWSRPGIRSEQYF. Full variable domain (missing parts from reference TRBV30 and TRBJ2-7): SQTIHQWPATLVQPVGSPLSLECTVEGTSNPNLYWYRQAAGRGLQLLFYSVGIGQISSEVPQNLSASRPQDRQFILSSKKLLLSDSGFYLCAWSRPGIRSEQYFGPGTRLTVT.

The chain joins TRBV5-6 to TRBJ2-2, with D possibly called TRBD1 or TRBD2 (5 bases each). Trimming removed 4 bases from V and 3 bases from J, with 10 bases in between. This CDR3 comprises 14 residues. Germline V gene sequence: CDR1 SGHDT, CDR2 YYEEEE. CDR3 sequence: CASSPGPYTGELFF. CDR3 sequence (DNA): TGTGCCAGCAGCCCGGGACCATACACCGGGGAGCTGTTTTTT.

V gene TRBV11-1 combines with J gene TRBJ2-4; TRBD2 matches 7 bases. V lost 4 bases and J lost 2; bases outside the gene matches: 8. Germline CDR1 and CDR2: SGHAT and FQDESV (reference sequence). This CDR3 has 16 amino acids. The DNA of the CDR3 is TGTGCCAGCAGCTCAACTAGCGAGGGGACCAAAAACATTCAGTACTTC. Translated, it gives CASSSTSEGTKNIQYF.

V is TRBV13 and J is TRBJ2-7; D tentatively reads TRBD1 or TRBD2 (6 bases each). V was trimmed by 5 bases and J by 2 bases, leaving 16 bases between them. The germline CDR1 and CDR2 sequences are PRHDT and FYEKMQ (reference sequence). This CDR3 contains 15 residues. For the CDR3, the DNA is TGTGCCAGCAGCCCCTGGGGGGCTCCCACCTACGAGCAGTACTTC. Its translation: CASSPWGAPTYEQYF.

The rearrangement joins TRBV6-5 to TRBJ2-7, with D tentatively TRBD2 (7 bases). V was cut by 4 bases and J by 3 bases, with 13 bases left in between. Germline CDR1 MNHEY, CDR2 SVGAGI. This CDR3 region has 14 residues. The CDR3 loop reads CASSSGGSIYEQYF. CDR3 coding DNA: TGTGCCAGCAGTTCGGGGGGCTCAATCTACGAGCAGTACTTC.

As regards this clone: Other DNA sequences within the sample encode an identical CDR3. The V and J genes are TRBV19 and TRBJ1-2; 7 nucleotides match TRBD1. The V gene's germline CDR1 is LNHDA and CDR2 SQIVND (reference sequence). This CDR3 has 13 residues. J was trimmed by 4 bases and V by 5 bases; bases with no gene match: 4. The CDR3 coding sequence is TGTGCCAGTAGTCGACAGGGCACCTATGGCTACACCTTC. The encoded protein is CASSRQGTYGYTF.

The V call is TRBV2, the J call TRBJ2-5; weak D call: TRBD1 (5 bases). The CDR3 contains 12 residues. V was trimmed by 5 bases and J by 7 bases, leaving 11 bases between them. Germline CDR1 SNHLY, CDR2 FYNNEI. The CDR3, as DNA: TGTGCCAGCAGTTCCCAAGGGGCGACCCAGTACTTC. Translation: CASSSQGATQYF.

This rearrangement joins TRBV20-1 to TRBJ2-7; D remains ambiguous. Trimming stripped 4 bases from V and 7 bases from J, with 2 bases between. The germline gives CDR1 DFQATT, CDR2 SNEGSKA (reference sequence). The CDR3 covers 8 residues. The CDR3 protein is CSANEQYF. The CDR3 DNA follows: TGCAGTGCTAATGAGCAGTACTTC.

CDR3 sequence: CASSLTIAGVHEQYF. DNA for the CDR3: TGTGCCAGCAGCTTAACAATAGCGGGAGTTCACGAGCAGTACTTC. This chain connects TRBV7-8 to TRBJ2-7; 9 bases match TRBD2. The V gene end was trimmed by 2 bases and the J gene end by 5 bases; junction bases not matched to a gene: 7. The CDR3 runs to 15 residues. CDR1 and CDR2 (germline): SGHVS, FQNEAQ. Variable domain in full (rest from reference TRBV7-8 and TRBJ2-7): GAGVSQSPRYKVAKRGQDVALRCDPISGHVSLFWYQQALGQGPEFLTYFQNEAQLDKSGLPSDRFFAERPEGSVSTLKIQRTQQEDSAVYLCASSLTIAGVHEQYFGPGTRLTVT.

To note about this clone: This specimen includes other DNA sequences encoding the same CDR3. CDR3 loop: CASRPPGEETQYF. CDR3 in DNA: TGTGCCAGCCGGCCGCCGGGAGAAGAGACCCAGTACTTC. The J gene is TRBJ2-5, the V gene TRBV6-1, with D maybe TRBD2 (6 bases). This CDR3 has 13 residues. Trimming removed 8 bases from V and 3 bases from J, with 13 bases in between. From germline, CDR1 is MNHNS and CDR2 SASEGT.

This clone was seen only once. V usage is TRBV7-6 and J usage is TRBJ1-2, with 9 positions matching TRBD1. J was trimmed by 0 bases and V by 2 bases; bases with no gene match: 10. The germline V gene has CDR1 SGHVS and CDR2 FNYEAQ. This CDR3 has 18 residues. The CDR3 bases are TGTGCCAGCAGCTTATGGGGGGACAGGGTGGCAGCTAACTATGGCTACACCTTC. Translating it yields CASSLWGDRVAANYGYTF.

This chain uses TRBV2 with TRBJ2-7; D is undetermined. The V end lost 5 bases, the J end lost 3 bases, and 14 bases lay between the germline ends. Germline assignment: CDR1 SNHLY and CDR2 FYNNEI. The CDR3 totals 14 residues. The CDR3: CASSSPRGLYEQYF. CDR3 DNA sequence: TGTGCCAGCAGTAGTCCTCGTGGGCTCTACGAGCAGTACTTC.

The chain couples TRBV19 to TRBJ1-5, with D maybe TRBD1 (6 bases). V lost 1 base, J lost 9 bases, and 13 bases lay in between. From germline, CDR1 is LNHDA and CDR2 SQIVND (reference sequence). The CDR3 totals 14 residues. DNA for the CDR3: TGTGCCAGTAGTATAGGGCAGGGGATAGCGCCCCAGCATTTT. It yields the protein CASSIGQGIAPQHF.

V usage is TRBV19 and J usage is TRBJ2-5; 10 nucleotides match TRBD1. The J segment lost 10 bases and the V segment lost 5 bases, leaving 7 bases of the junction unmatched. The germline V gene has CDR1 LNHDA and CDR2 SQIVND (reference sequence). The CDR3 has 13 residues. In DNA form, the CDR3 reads TGTGCCAGTAGTGTCCGGGACAGGGGTGTCCAGTACTTC. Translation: CASSVRDRGVQYF.

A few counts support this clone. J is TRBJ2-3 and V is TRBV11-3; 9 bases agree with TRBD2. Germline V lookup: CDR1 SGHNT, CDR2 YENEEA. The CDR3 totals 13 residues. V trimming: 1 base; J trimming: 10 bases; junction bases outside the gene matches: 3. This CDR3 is CASSLVGGRAQYF. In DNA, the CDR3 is TGTGCCAGCAGCTTAGTGGGCGGGAGGGCGCAGTATTTT.

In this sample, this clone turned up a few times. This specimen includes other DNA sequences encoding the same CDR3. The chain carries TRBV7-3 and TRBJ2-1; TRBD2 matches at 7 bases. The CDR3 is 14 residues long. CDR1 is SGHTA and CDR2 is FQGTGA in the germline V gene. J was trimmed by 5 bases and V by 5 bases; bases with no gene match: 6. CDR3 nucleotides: TGTGCCAGCAGCGCCCCGGGACTAAACAATGAGCAGTTCTTC. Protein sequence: CASSAPGLNNEQFF.

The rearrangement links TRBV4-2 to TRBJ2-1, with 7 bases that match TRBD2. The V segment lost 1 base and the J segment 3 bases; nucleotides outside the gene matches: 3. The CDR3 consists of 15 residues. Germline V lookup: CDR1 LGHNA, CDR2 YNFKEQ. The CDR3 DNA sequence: TGTGCCAGCAGCCAAGGCCGGGACTACTACAATGAGCAGTTCTTC. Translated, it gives CASSQGRDYYNEQFF.